The sequence of this T cell receptor (beta chain) was determined in a study of identical twins (dated by TCRdb to between 2015 and 2016). Some background on the complete study: To test whether fetal clonotypes persist, the study used deep sequencing on TCR alpha and beta repertoires from monozygotic twins, unrelated adults of various ages, and cord blood. To rule out contamination, replicate twin experiments were performed at different times with different library preparation protocols. Overall study results and their limits: Because the same donors could not be followed over many years, the conclusions relied on cross-sectional statistical analysis. A weaker excess of twin sharing was found in beta out-of-frame sequences because the signal-to-noise ratio was lowered by fewer shared sequences. Fewer insertions were carried by abundant cord blood beta clonotypes; a weaker similar trend was observed in young adult naive repertoires, while no such trend was observed in memory repertoires. Compared with coincidental sharing between unrelated individuals, out-of-frame TCR alpha sequences shared between twins showed an excess of sequences with low generation probability. Out-of-frame TCR alpha sharing in monozygotic twins was systematically underestimated by recombination models, whereas sharing between unrelated individuals was in agreement with the recombination models. Zero-insertion analyses could be partly confounded by invariant T cells such as MAIT and iNKT, though diverse VJ usage argued against such confounding for most clonotypes.

Preparation of the library involved 5' RACE. Sequenced using an Illumina HiSeq 2000. A universal primer binding site was added through template switching, and the final cDNA carried a unique molecular identifier so that TCR cDNA molecules could be counted accurately. Specific primers in the conserved constant-segment region were used to synthesize first-strand cDNA for the TCR alpha and beta chains. To control for contamination, each cDNA library was double barcoded with a SMART-Mk sample barcode plus Illumina barcodes. Two successive PCR steps introduced TruSeq adapter sequences along with Illumina sample barcodes. Sequencing of the TCR alpha and beta cDNA libraries was done on the Illumina HiSeq platform using custom primers. Per the authors' processing: Unique molecular identifiers were extracted from raw reads with MiGEC, and CDR3 positions were determined with MiXCR. For each individual, recombination models were inferred using an EM algorithm with the repgenHMM and IGoR tools. The tcR package in R was used for shared clonotype analysis, with sharing normalized by the product of cloneset sizes. To study raw recombination free of thymic and clonal selection effects, out-of-frame nonproductive sequences were analyzed. In-frame beta chains were kept once TCRdb had trimmed the public reads at Q25 with fastp and called clones with MiXCR. Every distinct CDR3 protein forms one entry, paired with its most common genes and DNA. These V and J calls derive from TCRdb rather than the authors' analysis. This sample gives some 590,000 distinct CDR3 sequences in total; nearly 10% of them show up just once. The top ten constitute 2.5% to 3.5% of the sample.

Remarks on this clonotype: Its antigen is still unknown. Per-nucleotide qualities are absent, and no much larger clonotype sits a single base away.

V gives up 1 base and J gives up 1 base, and the segment between their germline ends measures 7 bases. The CDR3 goes from the cysteine to the phenylalanine over 14 residues. The entry retains the CDR3 DNA only, 42 bases that are in frame from base 1. For CDR1 and CDR2, the germline V gene lists MGHDK and SYGVNS. All donors were healthy Caucasians. Three pairs of female monozygotic twins, all aged about 18 to 30 years, made up the twin cohort. Peripheral blood mononuclear cells were used as the source from which RNA for TCR libraries was isolated. These same records also appear under a second study, on yellow fever vaccine responses in identical twins. The second publication reports: The authors reported that the T cell response to vaccination in identical twins appeared partly convergent and partly personalized. In the study, vaccine-responding T cell clones were precisely tracked in identical twins.

The sample consisted of PBMCs. The rearranged chain carries TRBV25-1 and TRBJ2-5; the D gene identity is not certain. The source of this sequence is a woman aged 18-35 years in good health. The nucleotide sequence reads as follows: TGTGCCAGCAGTGAATTGGGCGGCCAAGAGACCCAGTACTTC. It is translated as CASSELGGQETQYF.